Below, 14 T cell receptor beta chains from the same sample are listed, as sequenced in a study of blood T cells in healthy people across ages. Through a sample-barcoded 5' primer and a J-beta primer mix, a second PCR was run for roughly 6 to 11 cycles. TCRdb reanalysed the 5' RACE reads using MiXCR and keeps one entry per CDR3 protein. Among over a million distinct CDR3 sequences listed, around 43% were seen once. The sequencing sample was made of blood. These receptors originate from a woman aged 60-75 years in good health.

J is TRBJ2-7 and V is TRBV12-3 or TRBV12-4, with 7 bases that match TRBD1. The DNA end is more similar to TRBJ2-5, so the J call may be wrong. The CDR3 contains 15 residues. The CDR3 region is CASNSDRAWEGTQYF. DNA for the CDR3: TGTGCCAGCAACTCTGACAGGGCGTGGGAAGGGACCCAGTACTTC.

The gene calls are TRBV5-5 and TRBJ2-1; perhaps TRBD1 as D (6 bases). Between the trimmed V and J ends, which lost 1 base and 3 bases, there was a span of 14 bases. This CDR3 is built from 16 residues. Looked up from germline, CDR1 is SGHKS and CDR2 is YYEKEE (reference sequence). The CDR3 region is CASSLLGRQVYNEQFF. For the CDR3, the DNA is TGTGCCAGCAGCTTGCTCGGGCGACAGGTCTACAATGAGCAGTTCTTC.

This clonotype was counted only a few times. An end of the junction differs from the germline gene, which may be a read error. The V gene is TRBV6-5, the J gene TRBJ2-7, with a weak D call TRBD2 (5 bases). This CDR3 spans 16 amino acids. The germline CDR1 and CDR2 sequences are MNHEY and SVGAGI. As DNA, the CDR3 is TGTGCCAGCAGTTACGGCGCGGAGCGGAGCTCCCACGAGCAGTACTTC. This sequence encodes CASSYGAERSSHEQYF.

In its sample, this clonotype was seen a few times. The chain couples TRBV28 to TRBJ2-6; 7 bases align to TRBD1. CDR3 size: 16 residues. CDR1 MDHEN and CDR2 SYDVKM come from the germline V gene. J gave up 0 bases and V 5 bases, and 4 bases lay outside the gene matches. The CDR3 nucleotides are TGTGCCAGCAGTGTCAGACAGGGCTCTGGGGCCAACGTCCTGACTTTC. It yields the protein CASSVRQGSGANVLTF. Complete variable domain (other parts from reference TRBV28 and TRBJ2-6): DVKVTQSSRYLVKRTGEKVFLECVQDMDHENMFWYRQDPGLGLRLIYFSYDVKMKEKGDIPEGYSVSREKKERFSLILESASTNQTSMYLCASSVRQGSGANVLTFGAGSRLTVL.

This clonotype was recorded a few times. In DNA, the CDR3 is TGTGCCAGCAGCTTAAGTCTGACCCCCCCCTACAATGAGCAGTTCTTC. Encoded protein: CASSLSLTPPYNEQFF. The rearrangement links TRBV7-2 to TRBJ2-1, with no clear D. V gave up 2 bases and J gave up 2 bases, with 13 bases separating them. The V gene's germline CDR1 is SGHTA and CDR2 FQGNSA. The CDR3 is made up of 16 amino acids.

The chain carries TRBV5-1 and TRBJ1-2; D is unclear. The germline gives CDR1 SGHRS, CDR2 YFSETQ. The V gene lost 0 bases and the J gene lost 2 bases, with 17 bases spanning the gap. This CDR3 has 17 residues. CDR3 sequence: CASSLASGPVSNYGYTF. The CDR3 coding sequence is TGCGCCAGCAGCTTGGCCAGCGGTCCCGTCTCCAACTATGGCTACACCTTC.

This clonotype showed up many times. The J gene is TRBJ1-2, the V gene TRBV29-1; 8 bases match TRBD1. The CDR3 sequence is 11 residues long. Trimming at V came to 8 bases and at J to 4 bases, leaving 3 bases not matched to a gene. The germline V gene encodes CDR1 SQVTM and CDR2 ANQGSEA. CDR3 bases: TGCAGCACGGGACAGGCCTATGGCTACACCTTC. This gives the protein CSTGQAYGYTF.

The chain carries TRBV12-3 or TRBV12-4 and TRBJ2-3; TRBD1 aligns across 7 bases. J gave up 1 base and V 3 bases, and 4 bases lay outside the gene matches. CDR3 length: 15 amino acids. CDR3 region: CASSFRGLRTDTQYF. The CDR3 region has the DNA TGTGCCAGCAGTTTTAGGGGGCTTCGCACAGATACGCAGTATTTT.

The rearrangement joins TRBV6-1 to TRBJ2-4; D unclear. V dropped 8 bases and J dropped 7 bases, with 33 bases sitting between them. Germline V CDR1 and CDR2: MNHNS, SASEGT. CDR3 length: 19 residues. CDR3 DNA: TGTGCCAGCCCCCCCCCCGGTATGGGCGGTTACTGCCAAAGGAACATTCAGTACTTC. Protein product: CASPPPGMGGYCQRNIQYF.

The V call is TRBV29-1, the J call TRBJ2-7; no clear D. The V and J ends lost 5 bases and 0 bases respectively, with 8 bases between them. The CDR3 extends over 12 amino acids. Germline V CDR1 and CDR2: SQVTM, ANQGSEA. In DNA form, the CDR3 reads TGCAGCGTTAAGGAAACCTCCTACGAGCAGTACTTC. Protein: CSVKETSYEQYF.

The chain couples TRBV28 to TRBJ1-6; TRBD1 aligns across 8 bases. The CDR3 loop spans 17 amino acids. V gave up 5 bases and J gave up 8 bases; unmatched junction bases: 14. The germline gives CDR1 MDHEN, CDR2 SYDVKM. CDR3 in amino acids: CASSTLGRGDRHSPLHF. The CDR3, as DNA: TGTGCCAGCAGTACCCTCGGCCGGGGGGACAGGCATTCACCCCTCCACTTT.

V gene TRBV6-2 or TRBV6-3 combines with J gene TRBJ2-4; no clear D gene. TRBJ2-7 explains the end of the DNA better; the J call may be wrong. This CDR3 is 14 amino acids long. Germline V lookup: CDR1 MNHEY, CDR2 SVGEGT. CDR3 bases: TGTGCCAGCAGTACAGCCGGGCTATACTACGAGCAGTACTTC. Amino acid sequence: CASSTAGLYYEQYF.

V usage is TRBV11-2 and J usage is TRBJ2-4; 10 bases line up with TRBD2. Per the germline V gene, CDR1 is SGHAT and CDR2 is FQNNGV. V dropped 2 bases and J dropped 2; count of bases not matched to a gene: 6. The CDR3 length is 17 residues. The CDR3: CASSLTSGTYTKNIQYF. The CDR3 DNA is TGTGCCAGCAGCTTAACTAGCGGGACGTATACCAAAAACATTCAGTACTTC.

The chain recombines TRBV18 with TRBJ1-2; D is perhaps TRBD1 (5 bases). Trimming took off 5 bases at V and 2 bases at J, with 12 bases between the two ends. This CDR3 contains 14 residues. CDR1 KGHSH and CDR2 LQKENI come from the germline V gene. CDR3 residues: CASSAAGRNYGYTF. The CDR3 coding sequence is TGTGCCAGCTCAGCCGCGGGGCGGAACTATGGCTACACCTTC. Filled out from reference TRBV18 and TRBJ1-2, the complete variable domain reads NAGVMQNPRHLVRRRGQEARLRCSPMKGHSHVYWYRQLPEEGLKFMVYLQKENIIDESGMPKERFSAEFPKEGPSILRIQQVVRGDSAAYFCASSAAGRNYGYTFGSGTRLTVV.